This T cell receptor beta chain originates from a study of long-term antiretroviral therapy in people with HIV. Every specimen held between roughly 0.85-11 million cryopreserved PBMC. These were thawed and washed before DNA extraction. CDR1 SGHAT and CDR2 FQNNGV come from the germline V gene. The CDR3 runs to 13 residues. V lost 6 bases, J lost 7 bases, and 15 bases lay in between. Sequencing used immunoSEQ v3.0 at survey level. Some clones are missing from TCRdb's copy, which holds only in-frame ones; the method was immunoSEQ multiplex PCR. The sample contains some 25,000 clones, 70% to 90% of which appear only once.

The TCR originated in a woman aged 25 to 39 with HIV. Sample: unsorted PBMCs, taken 1.9 years after starting antiretroviral therapy. V usage is TRBV11-2 and J usage is TRBJ1-1, with D possibly being TRBD1 (6 bases). CDR3 DNA: TGTGCCAGCAGTCCCGGGGGGGCGGGTGAAGCTTTCTTT. It yields the protein CASSPGGAGEAFF. Variable domain in full (rest from reference TRBV11-2 and TRBJ1-1): EAGVAQSPRYKIIEKRQSVAFWCNPISGHATLYWYQQILGQGPKLLIQFQNNGVVDDSQLPKDRFSAERLKGVDSTLKIQPAKLEDSAVYLCASSPGGAGEAFFGQGTRLTVV.